Below are 21 T cell receptor beta chains sequenced from a single sample in a study of cytomegalovirus exposure and HLA in healthy donors. PCR amplification relied on 60 Vbeta primers (plus 13 Jbeta primers). Some clones are missing from TCRdb's copy, which holds only in-frame ones; the method was immunoSEQ multiplex PCR. The sample holds about 89,000 clones, 76% seen once. Sequencing input: PBMCs. Receptor source: a male donor in good health and CMV-seronegative.

The rearrangement joins TRBV5-1 to TRBJ2-1, with 14 nucleotides matching TRBD2. The CDR3 runs 15 residues. With 4 bases clipped from V and 8 bases from J, the junction kept 5 bases outside the gene matches. CDR1 is SGHRS, CDR2 YFSETQ, per germline. CDR3 residues: CASSPRGLAGDEQFF. In DNA, the CDR3 is TGCGCCAGCAGCCCAAGGGGACTAGCGGGAGATGAGCAGTTCTTC.

The gene calls are TRBV5-4 and TRBJ2-7, with D perhaps TRBD1 (6 bases). The germline gives CDR1 SGHNT, CDR2 YYREEE (reference sequence). This CDR3 contains 13 residues. The V end was cut by 4 bases, the J end by 3 bases, with 11 bases between. The CDR3 spells CASSLDSFYEQYF. The CDR3 nucleotides read TGTGCCAGCAGCCTGGACAGCTTCTACGAGCAGTACTTC.

The chain employs TRBV30 and TRBJ2-1, with 8 bases that match TRBD2. Losses at the gene ends were 2 bases for V and 3 bases for J; bases not matched to a gene: 6. Germline lookup yields CDR1 GTSNPN and CDR2 SVGIG (reference sequence). The CDR3 runs to 15 residues. The CDR3 coding sequence is TGTGCCTGGAGTATCACTAGCGGAGGCTACAATGAGCAGTTCTTC. It is translated as CAWSITSGGYNEQFF.

This clone was found once. The chain couples TRBV6-1 to TRBJ1-3; TRBD1 matches 7 bases. The CDR3 totals 17 residues. Germline V CDR1 and CDR2: MNHNS, SASEGT. The V segment lost 1 base and the J segment 0 bases; nucleotides outside the gene matches: 6. The CDR3 bases are TGTGCCAGCAGTGAAGGCACAGGGGCCTACTCTGGAAACACCATATATTTT. It translates to CASSEGTGAYSGNTIYF.

The table lists this clone with a count of one. This chain links TRBV18 with TRBJ1-1; perhaps TRBD1 as D (5 bases). The CDR3 extends over 16 amino acids. Germline V gene data show CDR1 as KGHSH and CDR2 as LQKENI. The V and J ends lost 2 bases and 4 bases respectively, with 17 bases between them. CDR3 nucleotide sequence: TGTGCCAGCTCACCATCGGGCAGGGCCGACGGCACTGAAGCTTTCTTT. It specifies CASSPSGRADGTEAFF.

The chain is built from TRBV4-1 and TRBJ1-4; no reliable D call. There are 16 residues in the CDR3. Trimming removed 4 bases from V and 3 bases from J, with 15 bases in between. The germline V gene has CDR1 MGHRA and CDR2 YSYEKL. CDR3 region: CASSRLAGNPNEKLFF. The DNA for the CDR3 is TGCGCCAGCAGCCGCCTGGCCGGGAATCCTAATGAAAAACTGTTTTTT.

This clone has a handful of counts. V and J are TRBV11-2 and TRBJ1-1; 7 bases match TRBD1. Germline V gene lookup returns CDR1 SGHAT and CDR2 FQNNGV. J was trimmed by 5 bases and V by 4 bases; bases with no gene match: 10. The CDR3 contains 15 residues. This CDR3 is CASSSNYRGLTEAFF. In DNA, the CDR3 is TGTGCCAGCAGCTCTAACTACAGGGGATTAACTGAAGCTTTCTTT.

V is TRBV5-6 and J is TRBJ1-6; 9 positions match TRBD1. The CDR3 runs 14 residues. V shed 4 bases, J shed 4 bases, and the junction held 0 bases outside the gene matches. Germline V CDR1 and CDR2: SGHDT, YYEEEE. CDR3 DNA: TGTGCCAGCAGCGGGACAGGGTATAATTCACCCCTCCACTTT. Translating gives CASSGTGYNSPLHF.

The chain joins TRBV7-2 to TRBJ1-6; 7 bases are a match to TRBD1. Germline V lookup: CDR1 SGHTA, CDR2 FQGNSA. CDR3 length: 15 residues. The V and J ends lost 2 bases and 7 bases, in that order; junction bases with no gene match: 5. The DNA of the CDR3 is TGTGCCAGCAGCTTAACCGGACAGGAGAATTCACCCCTCCACTTT. This translates into CASSLTGQENSPLHF.

The chain carries TRBV10-2 and TRBJ1-3; TRBD1 agrees at 10 bases. CDR3 length: 15 residues. J lost 2 bases, V lost 5 bases, and 3 bases had no gene match. Looked up from germline, CDR1 is WSHSY and CDR2 is SAAADI. The CDR3 DNA sequence: TGCGCCAGCAGTTCCGGGACAGGGGCTGGAAACACCATATATTTT. Translation: CASSSGTGAGNTIYF.

This clone occurred once. This chain joins TRBV7-9 and TRBJ2-3; TRBD2 might be the D (5 bases). Germline CDR1 reads SEHNR; CDR2 reads FQNEAQ (reference sequence). V lost 5 bases to trimming and J lost 5 bases, with 14 bases between them. The CDR3 is made up of 14 amino acids. The CDR3, as DNA: TGTGCCAGCAGCCGGCCGCGGGTGGGAGATACGCAGTATTTT. As protein: CASSRPRVGDTQYF.

This clone showed up just a few times. This rearrangement joins TRBV19 to TRBJ1-2; TRBD1 might be the D (5 bases). V lost 0 bases, J lost 10 bases, and 15 bases lay in between. The germline V gene encodes CDR1 LNHDA and CDR2 SQIVND (reference sequence). The CDR3 has 14 amino acids. CDR3 residues: CASSIDRVGGDYTF. The DNA of the CDR3 is TGTGCCAGTAGTATAGATCGAGTCGGAGGGGACTACACCTTC.

The chain carries TRBV27 and TRBJ1-5; TRBD1 agrees at 10 bases. The CDR3 length is 15 residues. Germline assignment: CDR1 MNHEY and CDR2 SMNVEV (reference sequence). V shed 8 bases, J shed 1 base, and the junction held 5 bases outside the gene matches. This CDR3 reads CASHRQGASNQPQHF. CDR3 sequence (DNA): TGTGCCAGCCATCGACAGGGGGCAAGCAATCAGCCCCAGCATTTT.

The chain carries TRBV5-6 and TRBJ2-1, with 11 bases that match TRBD2. The CDR3 spans 14 residues. Germline V CDR1 and CDR2: SGHDT, YYEEEE. With V trimmed by 4 bases and J by 5 bases, 2 bases remained unmatched. CDR3 loop: CASSQGLADNEQFF. Written as DNA, the CDR3 is TGTGCCAGCAGCCAGGGACTAGCGGACAATGAGCAGTTCTTC. The variable domain in full, with the rest retrieved from reference TRBV5-6 and TRBJ2-1, is DAGVTQSPTHLIKTRGQQVTLRCSPKSGHDTVSWYQQALGQGPQFIFQYYEEEERQRGNFPDRFSGHQFPNYSSELNVNALLLGDSALYLCASSQGLADNEQFFGPGTRLTVL.

The V and J genes are TRBV5-1 and TRBJ2-3; the D is unclear. Germline V gene sequence: CDR1 SGHRS, CDR2 YFSETQ. The V gene lost 3 bases and the J gene lost 0 bases, with 11 bases spanning the gap. The CDR3 consists of 15 residues. This CDR3 reads CASSSSIHSTDTQYF. DNA for the CDR3: TGCGCCAGCAGCTCATCCATCCATAGCACAGATACGCAGTATTTT.

The chain is built from TRBV7-9 and TRBJ2-5; tentative D call: TRBD1 (6 bases). This CDR3 is built from 14 residues. V was trimmed by 0 bases and J by 1 base, leaving 6 bases between them. CDR1 is SEHNR and CDR2 is FQNEAQ in the germline V gene (reference sequence). The DNA for the CDR3 is TGTGCCAGCAGCTTAGCAGGGGGCCAAGAGACCCAGTACTTC. Translating it yields CASSLAGGQETQYF.

The chain carries TRBV5-4 and TRBJ1-1; D possibly corresponds to TRBD1 (6 bases). The CDR3 loop spans 16 amino acids. Germline V gene lookup returns CDR1 SGHNT and CDR2 YYREEE (reference sequence). V gave up 4 bases and J gave up 4 bases, with 20 bases separating them. The CDR3: CASSEEGRGLGTEAFF. The CDR3 DNA is TGTGCCAGCAGCGAGGAGGGGCGGGGGCTGGGCACTGAAGCTTTCTTT.

The gene calls are TRBV6-4 and TRBJ1-2; D might be TRBD1 (5 bases). This CDR3 contains 15 residues. Trimming stripped 4 bases from V and 0 bases from J, with 12 bases between. Germline V CDR1 and CDR2: MRHNA, SNTAGT. This CDR3 is CASSVGAGTNYGYTF. As DNA, the CDR3 is TGTGCCAGCAGTGTTGGGGCAGGCACTAACTATGGCTACACCTTC.

The CDR3 region has the DNA TGTGCCAGCAGCTTAAGGGGGGAGCAGTACTTC. Translation gives CASSLRGEQYF. This chain uses TRBV7-9 with TRBJ2-7; tentative D call: TRBD1 (6 bases). The CDR3 totals 11 residues. Germline V gene sequence: CDR1 SEHNR, CDR2 FQNEAQ (reference sequence). V was shortened by 2 bases and J by 7 bases, with 6 bases between the two germline ends.

Turning to this clone: One end of the junction is discordant with germline, which a read error may explain. V is TRBV7-9 and J is TRBJ2-7; D gene unclear. CDR1 and CDR2 from the germline V gene are SEHNR and FQNEAQ (reference sequence). This CDR3 spans 13 amino acids. The chain's CDR3 is CSSSLALYYEQYF. CDR3 nucleotide sequence: TGTTCCAGCAGCTTAGCACTCTACTACGAGCAGTACTTC.

Of note for this clone: The junction departs from germline at one end; a sequencing error may be responsible. The chain is built from TRBV7-9 and TRBJ2-5; D possibly corresponds to TRBD2 (6 bases). The CDR3 loop spans 19 amino acids. CDR1 is SEHNR and CDR2 is FQNEAQ in the germline V gene (reference sequence). The CDR3 is CASSLARRGLLLQTEAQYF. CDR3 DNA sequence: TGTGCCAGCAGCTTAGCGCGGAGGGGACTCCTCCTACAAACAGAGGCCCAGTACTTC.